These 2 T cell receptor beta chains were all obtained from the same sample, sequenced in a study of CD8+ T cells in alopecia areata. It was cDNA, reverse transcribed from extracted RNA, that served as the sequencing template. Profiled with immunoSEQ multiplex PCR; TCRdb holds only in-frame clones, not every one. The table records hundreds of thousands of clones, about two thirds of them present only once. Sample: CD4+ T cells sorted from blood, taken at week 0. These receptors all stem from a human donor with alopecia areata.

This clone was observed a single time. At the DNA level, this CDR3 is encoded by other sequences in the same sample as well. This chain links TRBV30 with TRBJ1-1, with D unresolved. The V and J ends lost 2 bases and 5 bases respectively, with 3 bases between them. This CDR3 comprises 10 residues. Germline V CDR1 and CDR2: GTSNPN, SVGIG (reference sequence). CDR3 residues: CAWSTTEAFF. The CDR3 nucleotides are TGTGCCTGGAGTACGACTGAAGCTTTCTTT.

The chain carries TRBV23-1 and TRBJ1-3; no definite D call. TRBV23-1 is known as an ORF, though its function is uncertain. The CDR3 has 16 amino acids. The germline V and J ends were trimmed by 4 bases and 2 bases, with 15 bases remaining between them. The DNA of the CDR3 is TGCGCCAGCAGTCTCCGGAAAAGGGTGGCTGGAAACACCATATATTTT. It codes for CASSLRKRVAGNTIYF.